The rows below give T cell receptor beta chains drawn from one sample of a study of control samples from healthy donors and cancer patients. Sequencing used immunoSEQ multiplex PCR; TCRdb keeps in-frame clones, though not all of them. The sample has about 140,000 clones; 70% to 90% are singletons. The sample taken for sequencing was blood. The receptors shown here come from a woman in her twenties or thirties in good health. CDR3s include the opening cysteine and the closing phenylalanine or tryptophan. D genes are given only for firm matches. Clone size, where shown, is once, few, many, or a class for clones that have expanded.

CDR3nt	CDR3aa	v_gene	j_gene	abundance	d_gene
TGCGCCAGCACACTTAGCGGTACCTACAATGAGCAGTTCTTC	CASTLSGTYNEQFF	TRBV5-1	TRBJ2-1	-	-
TGTGCCTGGATGCGGGGGAGCAATTCACCCCTCCACTTT	CAWMRGSNSPLHF	TRBV30	TRBJ1-6	-	-
TGTGCCAGCAGCTTAATTATTTGGGGGACGGGAGGACAACAAGAGACCCAGTACTTC	CASSLIIWGTGGQQETQYF	TRBV11-2	TRBJ2-5	few	TRBD2
TGTGCCACCAGTGATTTACAGCGAGATTACAATGAGCAGTTCTTC	CATSDLQRDYNEQFF	TRBV24-1	TRBJ2-1	-	-
TGTGCCACCAGTAGCTCCTACAATGAGCAGTTCTTC	CATSSSYNEQFF	TRBV6-4	TRBJ2-1	-	-
TGTGCCAGCAGCCAAGGGGAAGGTGGCTACACCTTC	CASSQGEGGYTF	TRBV14	TRBJ1-2	once	-
TGTGCCAGCAGCTTAGGCGGGAGTTGGTCCTACAATGAGCAGTTCTTC	CASSLGGSWSYNEQFF	TRBV7-2	TRBJ2-1	-	TRBD2
TGTGCCAGCAGCTTAGGGGTTGTTGGGCTAGCGGGAGCCCTGATATCCTACGAGCAGTACTTC	CASSLGVVGLAGALISYEQYF	TRBV13	TRBJ2-7	-	TRBD2
TGTGCCAGCAGGGAAAATACAGGGTCCACTGAAGCTTTCTTT	CASRENTGSTEAFF	TRBV7-9	TRBJ1-1	-	-
TGTGCCAGCAGCCAAGATTTCGGCGACCAAGAGACCCAGTACTTC	CASSQDFGDQETQYF	TRBV3-1/TRBV3-2	TRBJ2-5	-	-
TGCGCCAGCAGTCCTCTGTGGGACGGCGGGGAGCTGTTTTTT	CASSPLWDGGELFF	TRBV5-1	TRBJ2-2	-	-
TGTGCCAGCAGCTTTGGGAGCTCCTATAATTCACCCCTCCACTTT	CASSFGSSYNSPLHF	TRBV7-2	TRBJ1-6	-	-
TGTGCCAGTAGTATCCGGACAGGCGGTGCGGATGGCTACACCTTC	CASSIRTGGADGYTF	TRBV19	TRBJ1-2	-	TRBD1
TGTGCCACATTAGGAGGGACCAACACAGATACGCAGTATTTT	CATLGGTNTDTQYF	TRBV6-5	TRBJ2-3	-	-
TGTGCCAGCACCATCCCGCCGGGGGCCTATGGCTACACCTTC	CASTIPPGAYGYTF	TRBV6-5	TRBJ1-2	-	-
TGTGCCAGCAGCTTAGATGGAGGGCCAGAGACCCAGTACTTC	CASSLDGGPETQYF	TRBV11-2	TRBJ2-5	-	-
TGCGCCAGCAGGCCGACAGTAGAAGGGACCATATATTTT	CASRPTVEGTIYF	TRBV10-2	TRBJ1-3	-	-
TGTGCCAGCAGCCAAGAGCGGGAGCGTCTCCCGTACTTC	CASSQERERLPYF	TRBV4-2	TRBJ2-7	-	TRBD2
TGTGCCAGCAGCCAAGATGCCAGGAGAAGCAATCAGCCCCAGCATTTT	CASSQDARRSNQPQHF	TRBV14	TRBJ1-5	few	-
TGTGCCAGCAGTTACGGTCTAGGTCGGGGAGCCGGGGAGCTGTTTTTT	CASSYGLGRGAGELFF	TRBV6-2/TRBV6-3	TRBJ2-2	-	-
TGCGCCAGCAGCTTTCTTGGGAGCCTCTACGAGCAGTACTTC	CASSFLGSLYEQYF	TRBV5-1	TRBJ2-7	few	-
TGCGCCAGCAGCCTCGGGACAGCCCTTAGCACAGATACGCAGTATTTT	CASSLGTALSTDTQYF	TRBV5-1	TRBJ2-3	once	TRBD1
TGCGCCAGCAGCCAAGGAGCCGGGACAGGGGATTATGGCTACACCTTC	CASSQGAGTGDYGYTF	TRBV4-1	TRBJ1-2	-	TRBD1
TGTGCCAGCAGTAGCGGACAGGGCACAGATACGCAGTATTTT	CASSSGQGTDTQYF	TRBV2	TRBJ2-3	-	TRBD1
TGTGCCAGCTCACCAGGTCGGCAGCTCACGATCTATGGCTACACCTTC	CASSPGRQLTIYGYTF	TRBV18	TRBJ1-2	-	-
TGTGCCTGGAGGGCGGAGTCGGACACTGAAGCTTTCTTT	CAWRAESDTEAFF	TRBV30	TRBJ1-1	-	-
TGTGCCAGCAGCCTAGGGGGGGTAAGGACAGGGGCTGGCTACACCTTC	CASSLGGVRTGAGYTF	TRBV3-1/TRBV3-2	TRBJ1-2	-	TRBD1
TGTGCCAGTAGTATAAACCTCGGTAATTCACCCCTCCACTTT	CASSINLGNSPLHF	TRBV19	TRBJ1-6	few	-
TGTGCCAGCAGGCGATCGCAGGGACTGAACACTGAAGCTTTCTTT	CASRRSQGLNTEAFF	TRBV6-5	TRBJ1-1	once	-
TGTGCCTGGAACCCCCGGGTATTGGTGGGGAATGAGCAGTTCTTC	CAWNPRVLVGNEQFF	TRBV30	TRBJ2-1	-	-
TGCGCCAGCAGCCCCCGTGCCAGCGGGGATAACAATGAGCAGTTCTTC	CASSPRASGDNNEQFF	TRBV5-1	TRBJ2-1	once	TRBD2
TGTGCCAGCAGCCAGGCGGTTCAGGGGGCGAACACCGGGGAGCTGTTTTTT	CASSQAVQGANTGELFF	TRBV4-2	TRBJ2-2	-	TRBD1
TGTGCCAGCAGCTTATTTAATCGGCAAGGGGAGACCCAGTACTTC	CASSLFNRQGETQYF	TRBV7-6	TRBJ2-5	-	-
TGTGCCAACGGAGGACGGGATAGGGATACGCAGTATTTT	CANGGRDRDTQYF	TRBV2	TRBJ2-3	-	-
TGTGCCAGCATCTCCACGTTGGGGTTCGGCGGAATGAACACCGGGGAGCTGTTTTTT	CASISTLGFGGMNTGELFF	TRBV2	TRBJ2-2	-	-
TGTGCCAGCAGACAGACAGGTCTCAATCAGCCCCAGCATTTT	CASRQTGLNQPQHF	TRBV6-5	TRBJ1-5	few	-
TGTGCCAGCAGTGAAGCAGGGCTAGCGGGAGGGCTCGGCGAGCAGTACTTC	CASSEAGLAGGLGEQYF	TRBV6-1	TRBJ2-7	-	TRBD2
TGTGCCAGCAGCTTGGTCGGGCGGGAAGGGTTCTTC	CASSLVGREGFF	TRBV5-5	TRBJ2-1	once	-
TGTGCCAGCAGCTTGCAGGGCGGTGGGGCCAACGTCCTGACTTTC	CASSLQGGGANVLTF	TRBV5-6	TRBJ2-6	-	-
TGCGCCAGCAGTCAGCGCCCCAGCATAGTTGACTTTTACGAGCAGTACTTC	CASSQRPSIVDFYEQYF	TRBV23-1	TRBJ2-7	-	-
TGTGCCAGCCGAGACAACCCGGGAGGCTACACCTTC	CASRDNPGGYTF	TRBV6-5	TRBJ1-2	-	-
TGTGCCAGCAGGAAATCTAGCACAGATACGCAGTATTTT	CASRKSSTDTQYF	TRBV28	TRBJ2-3	few	-
TGCGCCAGCAGCTTTCCTAGCGGAACGGGGCTGGATGAGCAGTTCTTC	CASSFPSGTGLDEQFF	TRBV5-1	TRBJ2-1	-	TRBD2
TGTGCCAGCAGTGCCTCGGGACAGGGGCGGGAGACCCAGTACTTC	CASSASGQGRETQYF	TRBV28	TRBJ2-5	once	TRBD1
TGCAGCGTTGTCGAGGGTCTTGGCGAAAAACTGTTTTTT	CSVVEGLGEKLFF	TRBV29-1	TRBJ1-4	-	-
TGTGCCAGCAGCTTCGGGACGGCTGGAAACACCATATATTTT	CASSFGTAGNTIYF	TRBV11-2	TRBJ1-3	once	-
TGCGCCAGCAAGTTGGAGGGGCCAGGCGAGCAGTACTTC	CASKLEGPGEQYF	TRBV5-1	TRBJ2-7	-	-
TGTGCCAGCAGTTCGACCTCGAGAGGGAGGGCCCATACGCAGTATTTT	CASSSTSRGRAHTQYF	TRBV28	TRBJ2-3	-	TRBD2
TGCAGCGTTTCAGAGGGGTTTGGAAACACCATATATTTT	CSVSEGFGNTIYF	TRBV29-1	TRBJ1-3	-	-
TGTGCCAGCAGAGGGGAGGTGGAGACCCAGTACTTC	CASRGEVETQYF	TRBV2	TRBJ2-5	-	-
TGTGCCTGGAGTCCGACTAACAATGAGCAGTTCTTC	CAWSPTNNEQFF	TRBV30	TRBJ2-1	-	-